A selection of T cell receptor beta chains follows, all from one sample in a study of blood T cell repertoires in COVID-19. Sequenced by immunoSEQ multiplex PCR; TCRdb stores in-frame clones only, minus some. The data show 150,000 to 200,000 clones, roughly 87% seen once. Sample: peripheral blood. Source of these receptors: a woman in her forties or fifties with acute or convalescent COVID-19. The CDR3 runs from the conserved cysteine through the conserved F or W.

J	V	CDR3
TRBJ2-2	TRBV19	CASSIEGGNTGELFF
TRBJ1-1	TRBV2	CASSRYVEGAFF
TRBJ2-1	TRBV11-3	CASSILQGSDEQFF
TRBJ1-1	TRBV6-5	CASRFSGTGERAFF
TRBJ1-3	TRBV11-2	CASSLGVPGQHSGNTIYF
TRBJ1-5	TRBV18	CASSPTGGDQPQHF
TRBJ1-6	TRBV2	CASTLGGPLHF
TRBJ2-1	TRBV4-3	CASSQGQGGQGAAEQFF
TRBJ2-2	TRBV24-1	CATSDLRQGNTGELFF
TRBJ2-5	TRBV6-2/TRBV6-3	CASSSRTPGETQYF
TRBJ1-4	TRBV7-6	CASSLGTGGSEKLFF
TRBJ1-1	TRBV4-1	CASSRMGGQGEAFF
TRBJ1-5	TRBV11-2	CASSLTGARQPQHF
TRBJ2-1	TRBV7-7	CASSLGGTSVNEQFF
TRBJ1-2	TRBV19	CASSIENGQVDYTF
TRBJ2-1	TRBV23-1	CASSQGHNEQFF
TRBJ2-1	TRBV19	CASSISGGVNEQFF